This T cell receptor beta chain was recovered during a study of shared clonotypes between healthy human individuals. Overall study: Three plates each covered CD4 naive and memory; CD8 naive two, CD8 memory one. Study-level findings and limits: Naive subsets generally exceeded memory subsets in estimated richness.

Samples underwent the assay at deep level. Generated by immunoSEQ multiplex PCR, the TCRdb table keeps only in-frame clones and is missing some. The sample shows more than 550,000 clones, 90% of them seen only once. Of note for this clone: Antigen specificity is unknown. A much bigger clone sits one base away, suggesting this may be a read error.

Between the trimmed V and J ends, which lost 3 bases and 4 bases, there was a span of 6 bases. Germline V gene sequence: CDR1 MNHEY, CDR2 SMNVEV (reference sequence). The CDR3 runs to 12 residues. This receptor was identified in a man between 18 and 35 years old in good health. Some clones in this sample may be carry-over from other donors' samples. Source material: memory CD8+ T cells from PBMCs. The subset here: CD45RO+ cells pooled with CCR7-negative TemRA cells. The rearrangement uses TRBV27 and TRBJ1-1; D uncertain. The CDR3 DNA sequence: TGTGCCAGCAGTTTGCGGGGCACTGAAGCTTTCTTT. Protein product: CASSLRGTEAFF.